These 22 T cell receptor beta chains were sequenced from one sample in a study of control samples from healthy donors and cancer patients. TCRdb's copy holds only in-frame clones and misses some; the assay was immunoSEQ multiplex PCR. The table has around 70,000 clones, around 87% seen once. Sequenced material: PBMCs. The receptors come from a woman between 45 and 60 years old with head and neck cancer.

The chain uses TRBV11-1 and TRBJ2-3; D remains unclear. The CDR3 contains 16 residues. Germline-derived CDR1 and CDR2 are SGHAT and FQDESV (reference sequence). V lost 5 bases, J lost 0 bases, and 15 bases lay in between. CDR3 residues: CASSLNRGRSTDTQYF. The CDR3, as DNA: TGTGCCAGCAGCCTTAACCGAGGCAGGAGCACAGATACGCAGTATTTT. The full variable domain, its missing parts supplied by reference TRBV11-1 and TRBJ2-3, is EAEVAQSPRYKITEKSQAVAFWCDPISGHATLYWYRQILGQGPELLVQFQDESVVDDSQLPKDRFSAERLKGVDSTLKIQPAELGDSAMYLCASSLNRGRSTDTQYFGPGTRLTVL.

The chain combines TRBV27 with TRBJ2-1; perhaps TRBD1 as D (6 bases). The CDR3 length is 14 residues. The germline gives CDR1 MNHEY, CDR2 SMNVEV (reference sequence). Trimming took 2 bases from V and 4 from J, leaving 9 bases between them. CDR3 nucleotide sequence: TGTGCCAGCAGTTTAAGGGGGTTATACAATGAGCAGTTCTTC. Translation gives CASSLRGLYNEQFF.

V is TRBV3-1 (or the pseudogene TRBV3-2) and J is TRBJ2-2, with D unresolved. The CDR3 contains 14 residues. CDR1 is LGHDT and CDR2 is YNNKEL in the germline V gene (reference sequence). V lost 0 bases and J 5 bases, leaving 7 bases between the germline ends. The CDR3: CASSQDWGTGELFF. For the CDR3, the DNA is TGTGCCAGCAGCCAAGATTGGGGAACCGGGGAGCTGTTTTTT.

The chain uses TRBV3-1 (or the pseudogene TRBV3-2) and TRBJ1-2, with 9 bases fitting TRBD1. V lost 1 base, J lost 4 bases, and 10 bases stayed unmatched. There are 17 residues in the CDR3. Germline V lookup: CDR1 LGHDT, CDR2 YNNKEL (reference sequence). The chain's CDR3 is CASSQGIQGARSYGYTF. CDR3 nucleotides: TGTGCCAGCAGCCAAGGTATACAGGGGGCGCGGTCCTATGGCTACACCTTC.

The chain is built from TRBV6-5 and TRBJ1-4; TRBD1 aligns across 7 bases. The germline gives CDR1 MNHEY, CDR2 SVGAGI. The length of the CDR3 is 14 residues. V dropped 6 bases and J dropped 4; count of bases not matched to a gene: 5. The CDR3 DNA is TGTGCCAGCAGCGACAGGGCCCTTAATGAAAAACTGTTTTTT. It is translated as CASSDRALNEKLFF.

The chain uses TRBV3-1 (or the pseudogene TRBV3-2) and TRBJ1-1, with a weak D call TRBD1 (6 bases). In germline, CDR1 is LGHDT, CDR2 YNNKEL (reference sequence). This CDR3 spans 15 amino acids. Trimming cost V 1 base and J 2 bases, with 11 bases left between them. The CDR3 DNA reads TGTGCCAGCAGCCAAGCAGGGGCGCGAAACACTGAAGCTTTCTTT. It specifies CASSQAGARNTEAFF.

The V and J genes are TRBV4-1 and TRBJ2-5; 9 positions match TRBD2. This CDR3 spans 15 amino acids. Germline V lookup: CDR1 MGHRA, CDR2 YSYEKL. V trimming: 1 base; J trimming: 4 bases; junction bases outside the gene matches: 4. This CDR3 reads CASSQGRGGRETQYF. In DNA, the CDR3 is TGCGCCAGCAGCCAAGGGCGGGGGGGTAGAGAGACCCAGTACTTC.

The chain couples TRBV19 to TRBJ1-1; D gene unclear. This CDR3 has 12 amino acids. V lost 8 bases and J 0 bases, leaving 7 bases between the germline ends. Germline CDR1 LNHDA, CDR2 SQIVND (reference sequence). The CDR3 region has the DNA TGTGCCAGTTCCGTCTTGAACACTGAAGCTTTCTTT. It encodes CASSVLNTEAFF.

The rearrangement joins TRBV5-4 to TRBJ2-7; 10 bases fit TRBD1. CDR1 and CDR2 from the germline V gene are SGHNT and YYREEE (reference sequence). This CDR3 has 17 amino acids. The V gene end was trimmed by 0 bases and the J gene end by 3 bases; junction bases not matched to a gene: 9. The CDR3 loop is CASSLGSRQGAVYEQYF. The CDR3 DNA follows: TGTGCCAGCAGCTTGGGTTCGAGACAGGGGGCGGTCTACGAGCAGTACTTC. Full variable domain (remainder filled in from reference TRBV5-4 and TRBJ2-7): ETGVTQSPTHLIKTRGQQVTLRCSSQSGHNTVSWYQQALGQGPQFIFQYYREEENGRGNFPPRFSGLQFPNYSSELNVNALELDDSALYLCASSLGSRQGAVYEQYFGPGTRLTVT.

In its sample, this clone was seen once. This chain joins TRBV5-1 and TRBJ2-7; D may be TRBD1 or TRBD2 (6 bases each). The germline CDR1 and CDR2 sequences are SGHRS and YFSETQ. The CDR3 is made up of 14 amino acids. The V and J ends lost 0 bases and 3 bases respectively, with 10 bases between them. CDR3 residues: CASSLEGGNYEQYF. Written as DNA, the CDR3 is TGCGCCAGCAGCTTGGAGGGGGGCAACTACGAGCAGTACTTC. The full variable domain, in which reference TRBV5-1 and TRBJ2-7 provide the parts outside the CDR3, is KAGVTQTPRYLIKTRGQQVTLSCSPISGHRSVSWYQQTPGQGLQFLFEYFSETQRNKGNFPGRFSGRQFSNSRSEMNVSTLELGDSALYLCASSLEGGNYEQYFGPGTRLTVT.

The chain carries TRBV18 and TRBJ2-5; the D is unclear. The germline gives CDR1 KGHSH, CDR2 LQKENI. V lost 0 bases to trimming and J lost 4 bases, with 18 bases between them. The CDR3 covers 17 residues. CDR3 DNA sequence: TGTGCCAGCTCACCACCCCGCGGTGTTGGTATCCGAGAGACCCAGTACTTC. Translated: CASSPPRGVGIRETQYF.

The chain is built from TRBV12-3 or TRBV12-4 and TRBJ1-6; D is undetermined. Deletions cut 6 bases from V and 7 bases from J, with 10 bases between. The CDR3 contains 13 residues. CDR3 bases: TGTGCCAGCAGGCCGGGGTCAAATTCACCCCTCCACTTT. Residues: CASRPGSNSPLHF.

V and J are TRBV9 and TRBJ2-1, with D possibly being TRBD2 (6 bases). V lost 4 bases, J lost 0 bases, and 11 bases lay in between. Germline V gives CDR1 SGDLS, CDR2 YYNGEE. The CDR3 runs to 15 residues. For the CDR3, the DNA is TGTGCCAGCAGCTGGGACTTCAGCTCCTACAATGAGCAGTTCTTC. It encodes CASSWDFSSYNEQFF.

The gene calls are TRBV7-9 and TRBJ2-7; D not certain. Germline V lookup: CDR1 SEHNR, CDR2 FQNEAQ (reference sequence). The germline V and J ends were trimmed by 2 bases and 4 bases, with 6 bases remaining between them. This CDR3 has 12 residues. The CDR3 coding sequence is TGTGCCAGCAGCTTAATCGGATACGAGCAGTACTTC. Its translation: CASSLIGYEQYF.

V and J are TRBV29-1 and TRBJ2-7; 9 bases fit TRBD1. The junction had 9 bases not matched to a gene; V was cut back by 3 bases and J by 3 bases. The CDR3 contains 15 residues. Per germline, CDR1 SQVTM and CDR2 ANQGSEA. CDR3 sequence: CSVDSPGQGRYEQYF. DNA of the CDR3: TGCAGCGTTGATTCACCGGGACAGGGCCGCTACGAGCAGTACTTC.

The chain has TRBV6-4 and TRBJ2-3; 10 nucleotides match TRBD2. CDR3 length equals 14 residues. With 6 bases clipped from V and 4 bases from J, the junction kept 4 bases outside the gene matches. The germline V gene has CDR1 MRHNA and CDR2 SNTAGT. CDR3 DNA sequence: TGTGCCAGCAGCCCTAGCGGGGGCGCAGATACGCAGTATTTT. It is translated as CASSPSGGADTQYF.

The chain recombines TRBV6-1 with TRBJ1-5; D might be TRBD1 (6 bases). V was clipped by 1 base and J by 6 bases, with 13 bases between them. CDR3 size: 15 residues. The germline V gene encodes CDR1 MNHNS and CDR2 SASEGT. CDR3 in DNA: TGTGCCAGCAGTGAAGGGGGGCAGGCTGCTCAGCCCCAGCATTTT. It codes for CASSEGGQAAQPQHF.

This chain links TRBV4-1 with TRBJ1-2; a weak D match, TRBD1 (6 bases). There are 16 residues in the CDR3. From germline, CDR1 is MGHRA and CDR2 YSYEKL. Trimming removed 4 bases from V and 8 bases from J, with 23 bases in between. The CDR3 protein is CASSRTPGQRFMGYTF. The CDR3 DNA is TGCGCCAGCAGCCGTACACCGGGACAACGATTTATGGGCTACACCTTC.

V and J are TRBV13 and TRBJ2-1, with 8 bases aligning to TRBD2. This CDR3 is 19 amino acids long. CDR1 PRHDT and CDR2 FYEKMQ come from the germline V gene (reference sequence). V gave up 4 bases and J gave up 2 bases; unmatched junction bases: 16. The CDR3 DNA reads as TGTGCCAGCAGCTCGGCGGTGGTAGCGGGGTTAGGGACCTACAATGAGCAGTTCTTC. This translates into CASSSAVVAGLGTYNEQFF.

The chain joins TRBV9 to TRBJ1-5; TRBD1 aligns across 7 bases. The J segment lost 7 bases and the V segment lost 2 bases, leaving 9 bases of the junction unmatched. The germline V gene has CDR1 SGDLS and CDR2 YYNGEE. CDR3 length equals 15 residues. CDR3 nucleotides: TGTGCCAGCAGCGTGGCAGGGGGAATTGAGCAGCCCCAGCATTTT. It yields the protein CASSVAGGIEQPQHF.

Here the CDR3 DNA reads TGTGCCAGCAGCTTAGGGAGAACTAATGAAAAACTGTTTTTT. Amino acids: CASSLGRTNEKLFF. V gene TRBV13 combines with J gene TRBJ1-4; D is unclear. Trimming removed 0 bases from V and 1 base from J, with 3 bases in between. Germline values: CDR1 PRHDT, CDR2 FYEKMQ (reference sequence). The CDR3 has 14 residues.

V and J are TRBV18 and TRBJ1-6, with a tentative D call TRBD1 (6 bases). Per germline, CDR1 KGHSH and CDR2 LQKENI. V dropped 2 bases and J dropped 10 bases, with 9 bases sitting between them. CDR3 length equals 13 residues. CDR3 DNA sequence: TGTGCCAGCTCACCAGGGGGCAACTCACCCCTCCACTTT. Residues: CASSPGGNSPLHF.